The 22 T cell receptor beta chains below come from one sample, sequenced in a study of T cell responses to AZD1222 COVID-19 vaccine. The protocol was immunoSEQ multiplex PCR, while the TCRdb copy is restricted to in-frame clones and leaves out a portion. This table has 150,000 or so clones, roughly nine tenths appearing once. This specimen was peripheral blood, taken 28 days after the second AZD1222 dose. The receptors stem from an adult who received the AZD1222 COVID-19 vaccine.

The chain has TRBV27 and TRBJ2-3; 15 bases map to TRBD2. The CDR3 sequence is 17 residues long. Losses at the gene ends were 5 bases for V and 5 bases for J; bases not matched to a gene: 8. Germline CDR1 is MNHEY and CDR2 is SMNVEV (reference sequence). This CDR3 reads CASSPQGLAGGIDTQYF. In DNA form, the CDR3 reads TGTGCCAGCAGTCCACAGGGACTAGCGGGGGGTATAGATACGCAGTATTTT.

The rearrangement links TRBV12-3 or TRBV12-4 to TRBJ1-1, with a weak D call TRBD1 (5 bases). Trimming cost V 1 base and J 6 bases, with 9 bases left between them. This CDR3 spans 13 amino acids. CDR3 sequence: CASSLGGGSEAFF. Here the CDR3 DNA reads TGTGCCAGCAGTTTAGGGGGGGGGTCTGAAGCTTTCTTT.

The rearrangement joins TRBV5-1 to TRBJ2-1; 14 nucleotides line up with TRBD2. The CDR3 spans 17 residues. V lost 4 bases, J lost 5 bases, and 8 bases stayed unmatched. CDR1 SGHRS and CDR2 YFSETQ come from the germline V gene. CDR3 sequence reads: CASSRLRLAGGNNEQFF. The CDR3, as DNA: TGCGCCAGCAGCCGGCTCCGACTAGCGGGGGGGAACAATGAGCAGTTCTTC.

The chain uses TRBV6-5 and TRBJ1-4; 8 positions agree with TRBD1. Trimming cost V 4 bases and J 2 bases; bases outside gene matches: 3. Germline V gene lookup returns CDR1 MNHEY and CDR2 SVGAGI. There are 15 residues in the CDR3. Here the CDR3 DNA reads TGTGCCAGCAGTTCGAGACAGGGGACTAATGAAAAACTGTTTTTT. It is translated as CASSSRQGTNEKLFF.

V is TRBV18 and J is TRBJ1-2, with 7 bases identical to TRBD1. The length of the CDR3 is 15 residues. J was trimmed by 4 bases and V by 6 bases; bases with no gene match: 11. Germline V lookup: CDR1 KGHSH, CDR2 LQKENI. Written as DNA, the CDR3 is TGTGCCAGCTCTTTGCCAACAGGGGTCACCTATGGCTACACCTTC. Amino acids: CASSLPTGVTYGYTF.

The V and J genes are TRBV3-1 (or the pseudogene TRBV3-2) and TRBJ1-6; weak D call: TRBD1 (6 bases). CDR1 is LGHDT, CDR2 YNNKEL, per germline (reference sequence). The CDR3 loop spans 17 amino acids. The germline V and J ends were trimmed by 3 bases and 0 bases, with 12 bases remaining between them. The CDR3 nucleotides are TGTGCCAGCAGCCACCCCCGGGACACCTCCTATAATTCACCCCTCCACTTT. Residues: CASSHPRDTSYNSPLHF.

This chain links TRBV6-2 or TRBV6-3 with TRBJ1-5; tentatively, D is TRBD1 (6 bases). CDR1 is MNHEY and CDR2 is SVGEGT in the germline V gene. This CDR3 has 13 amino acids. V lost 4 bases and J 6 bases, leaving 10 bases between the germline ends. The DNA for the CDR3 is TGTGCCAGCAGTTCATCAGGGGTTCAGCCCCAGCATTTT. Amino acids: CASSSSGVQPQHF.

The chain combines TRBV19 with TRBJ1-5; D ambiguous. Trimming removed 7 bases from V and 3 bases from J, with 16 bases in between. The V gene's germline CDR1 is LNHDA and CDR2 SQIVND (reference sequence). The CDR3 sequence is 15 residues long. The CDR3 region has the DNA TGTGCCAGTACCATGACGATCGGGCTCAATCAGCCCCAGCATTTT. Amino acid sequence: CASTMTIGLNQPQHF.

J is TRBJ2-7 and V is TRBV2; possibly TRBD1 or TRBD2 for D (6 bases each). The germline gives CDR1 SNHLY, CDR2 FYNNEI. The V gene lost 5 bases and the J gene lost 3 bases, with 14 bases spanning the gap. There are 14 residues in the CDR3. The CDR3 coding sequence is TGTGCCAGCAGTAGGGGGGACTCCCACTACGAGCAGTACTTC. This gives the protein CASSRGDSHYEQYF.

The gene calls are TRBV19 and TRBJ2-7; 10 bases line up with TRBD1. Trimming at V came to 5 bases and at J to 5 bases, leaving 3 bases not matched to a gene. Per germline, CDR1 LNHDA and CDR2 SQIVND (reference sequence). The length of the CDR3 is 13 residues. This CDR3 reads CASSWDRGNEQYF. The CDR3 DNA reads TGTGCCAGTAGTTGGGACAGGGGAAACGAGCAGTACTTC.

The rearrangement uses TRBV7-3 and TRBJ2-2; D perhaps matches TRBD1 (5 bases). The CDR3 contains 14 residues. Looked up from germline, CDR1 is SGHTA and CDR2 is FQGTGA. Trimming pared 4 bases from V and 2 bases from J, leaving 8 bases between. For the CDR3, the DNA is TGTGCCAGCAGCTGGGGCCAAAACACCGGGGAGCTGTTTTTT. As protein: CASSWGQNTGELFF.

This chain connects TRBV21-1 to TRBJ1-3. TRBV21-1 is classified as a pseudogene. This CDR3 contains 17 residues. CDR3 loop: CASTPGGGIGGGNTIYF. The CDR3 DNA is TGTGCCAGCACCCCCGGCGGGGGAATAGGTGGTGGAAACACCATATATTTT.

As concerns this clone: An end of the junction does not agree with germline; a read error may underlie this. J is TRBJ1-1 and V is TRBV11-3; D ambiguous. CDR1 is SGHNT and CDR2 is YENEEA in the germline V gene. The CDR3 runs to 13 residues. The CDR3 bases are TGTGTCAGCAGCTTAAATTCGCGCACTGAAGCTTTCTTT. This translates into CVSSLNSRTEAFF.

This rearrangement joins TRBV30 to TRBJ1-6; TRBD1 aligns across 12 bases. CDR1 and CDR2 from the germline V gene are GTSNPN and SVGIG (reference sequence). V dropped 3 bases and J dropped 8; count of bases not matched to a gene: 8. The CDR3 covers 16 residues. CDR3: CAWSSVGTGGYSPLHF. The DNA for the CDR3 is TGTGCCTGGAGCTCTGTGGGGACAGGGGGCTATTCACCCCTCCACTTT.

This rearrangement joins TRBV2 to TRBJ2-7; D is ambiguous. This CDR3 is 14 amino acids long. The germline V gene encodes CDR1 SNHLY and CDR2 FYNNEI. V was pared by 6 bases and J by 3 bases, with 15 bases between. The CDR3 protein is CASRVDQPRYEQYF. CDR3 bases: TGTGCCAGCAGAGTCGACCAACCCCGCTACGAGCAGTACTTC.

This chain connects TRBV30 to TRBJ1-4; 9 bases line up with TRBD1. The CDR3 totals 14 residues. V was clipped by 2 bases and J by 7 bases; unmatched bases: 5. CDR1 is GTSNPN and CDR2 is SVGIG in the germline V gene (reference sequence). The CDR3 bases are TGTGCCTGGAGTCCGGGACAGGGAAGTGAAAAACTGTTTTTT. It translates to CAWSPGQGSEKLFF. The full variable domain, completed using reference TRBV30 and TRBJ1-4, is SQTIHQWPATLVQPVGSPLSLECTVEGTSNPNLYWYRQAAGRGLQLLFYSVGIGQISSEVPQNLSASRPQDRQFILSSKKLLLSDSGFYLCAWSPGQGSEKLFFGSGTQLSVL.

V usage is TRBV6-6 and J usage is TRBJ1-1, with TRBD1 as a possible D gene (5 bases). The CDR3 is 13 amino acids. Germline CDR1 reads MNHNY; CDR2 reads SVGAGI (reference sequence). Trimming removed 5 bases from V and 4 bases from J, with 11 bases in between. The DNA for the CDR3 is TGTGCCAGCAGTGGTGAGGGGAGCACTGAAGCTTTCTTT. Residues: CASSGEGSTEAFF.

The CDR3 region has the DNA TGTGCCAGCAGTTACAGGGGGGCCATACCCGGGGAGCTGTTTTTT. It codes for CASSYRGAIPGELFF. The chain couples TRBV6-5 to TRBJ2-2, with D perhaps being TRBD1 or TRBD2 (6 bases each). V was trimmed by 2 bases and J by 6 bases, leaving 13 bases between them. Germline V gene lookup returns CDR1 MNHEY and CDR2 SVGAGI. The CDR3 spans 15 residues.

The chain uses TRBV6-1 and TRBJ1-3, with no clear D. Per the germline V gene, CDR1 is MNHNS and CDR2 is SASEGT. The V and J ends lost 1 base and 9 bases respectively, with 16 bases between them. The CDR3 has 15 residues. The CDR3 sequence is CASSEVQAVGFTIYF. CDR3 DNA sequence: TGTGCCAGCAGTGAAGTTCAGGCAGTAGGTTTCACCATATATTTT.

V is TRBV5-1 and J is TRBJ2-1; a weak D match, TRBD2 (6 bases). Per germline, CDR1 SGHRS and CDR2 YFSETQ. Trimming stripped 0 bases from V and 3 bases from J, with 10 bases between. CDR3 length: 15 residues. The CDR3 spells CASSLETSGYNEQFF. The CDR3 DNA reads as TGCGCCAGCAGCTTGGAGACTAGTGGCTACAATGAGCAGTTCTTC.

The genes are TRBV10-3 and TRBJ2-1; D ambiguous. Trimming removed 3 bases at V and 6 bases at J, with 3 bases between. Germline CDR1 is ENHRY and CDR2 is SYGVKD. The CDR3 extends over 11 amino acids. CDR3 bases: TGTGCCATCAGTGATATCAATGAGCAGTTCTTC. It is translated as CAISDINEQFF.

The gene calls are TRBV5-4 and TRBJ2-7; possible D gene TRBD2, 5 bases. This CDR3 is 15 amino acids long. Trimming took 2 bases from V and 5 from J, leaving 17 bases between them. CDR1 is SGHNT, CDR2 YYREEE, per germline (reference sequence). The CDR3 loop is CASSFRSGRTDEQYF. CDR3 DNA: TGTGCCAGCAGCTTTCGAAGCGGACGGACTGACGAGCAGTACTTC.